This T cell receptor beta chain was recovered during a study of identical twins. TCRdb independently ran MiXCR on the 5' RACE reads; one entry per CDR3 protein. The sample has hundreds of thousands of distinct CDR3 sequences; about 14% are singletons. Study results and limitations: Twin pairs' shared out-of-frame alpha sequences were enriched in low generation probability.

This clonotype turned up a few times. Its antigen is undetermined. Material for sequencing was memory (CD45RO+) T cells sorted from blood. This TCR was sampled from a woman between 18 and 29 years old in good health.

The CDR3 DNA reads as TGCAGCGTAGCCGGGACAGGGGACCACGAGCAGTACTTC. This gives the protein CSVAGTGDHEQYF. This sequence joins TRBV29-1 and TRBJ2-7; 10 bases are a match to TRBD1. Germline values: CDR1 SQVTM, CDR2 ANQGSEA. This CDR3 has 13 residues. J was trimmed by 5 bases and V by 6 bases; bases with no gene match: 7.